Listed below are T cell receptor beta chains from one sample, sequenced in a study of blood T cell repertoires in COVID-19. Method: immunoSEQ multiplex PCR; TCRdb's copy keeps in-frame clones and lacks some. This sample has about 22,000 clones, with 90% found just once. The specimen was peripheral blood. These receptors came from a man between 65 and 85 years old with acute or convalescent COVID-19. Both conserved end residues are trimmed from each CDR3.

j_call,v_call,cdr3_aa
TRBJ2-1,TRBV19,ASSRTSNEQF
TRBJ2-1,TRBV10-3,AISDRSSYNEQF
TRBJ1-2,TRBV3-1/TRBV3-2,ASSQVAVGVAGYT
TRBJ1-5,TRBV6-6,ASSRTGGNQPQH
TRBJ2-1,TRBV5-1,ASSARLAGYNEQF
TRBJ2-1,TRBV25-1,ASSEYETSGNEQF
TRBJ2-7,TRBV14,ASSPLSGGFYEQY
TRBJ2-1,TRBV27,ASSFGVRTQGVNEQF
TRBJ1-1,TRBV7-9,ASSSGGPNTEAF
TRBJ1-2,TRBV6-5,ASSSGSPYGYT
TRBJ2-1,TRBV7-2,ASSFEGGPHNEQF
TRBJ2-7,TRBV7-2,ASSLSLTYEQY
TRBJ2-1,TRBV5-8,ASSLVLGQGLLRGYNEQF
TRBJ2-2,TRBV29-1,SVVSGGVVPGELF
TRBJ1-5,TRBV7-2,ASSLGQALQPQH
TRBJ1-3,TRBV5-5,ASSLGPGLNTIY
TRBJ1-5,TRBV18,ASSPGQGQEPQH
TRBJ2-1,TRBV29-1,SVGTGNNEQF
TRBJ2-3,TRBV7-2,ASSPRRGDLTDTQY
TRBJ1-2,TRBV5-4,ASSRGAPLTGGLEGYT
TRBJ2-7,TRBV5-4,ASSSRQIPSYEQY
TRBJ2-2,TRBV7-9,ASSSPTGTGSDTGELF
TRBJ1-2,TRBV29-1,SVVLSNYGYT
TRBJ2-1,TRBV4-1,ASSQGPINYNEQF
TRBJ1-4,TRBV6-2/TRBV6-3,ASSYGGTEEKLF
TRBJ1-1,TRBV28,ASSLFGAITEAF
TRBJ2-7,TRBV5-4,ASSLDRASYEQY
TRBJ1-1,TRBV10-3,AISSGQGAPGTEAF
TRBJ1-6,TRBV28,ASSRTQMGQGVSPLH
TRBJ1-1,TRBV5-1,ASTPSQTKMNTEAF
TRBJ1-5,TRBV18,ASSGGPGDQPQH
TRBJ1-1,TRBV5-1,ASSLNPLGERTEAF
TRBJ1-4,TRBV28,ASIPSGQGAYEKLF
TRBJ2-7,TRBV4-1,ASSQAAGLWEQY
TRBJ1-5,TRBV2,ASSQGGRNQPQH
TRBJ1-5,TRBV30,AWRGSGNQPQH
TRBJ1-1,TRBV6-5,ASSLRDIRTEAF
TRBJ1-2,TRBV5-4,ASSLSGRGGYGYT
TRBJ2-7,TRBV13,ASSTRTGMSYEQY
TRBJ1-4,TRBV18,ASSPNRVPNEKLF
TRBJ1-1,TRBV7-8,ASSLIQAATEAF
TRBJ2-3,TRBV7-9,ASSQGLAGSTDTQY
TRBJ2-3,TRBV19,ASSQLEADTQY
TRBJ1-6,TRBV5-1,ASSLSQYNSPLH
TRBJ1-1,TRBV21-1,ASSIPYRGNEAF
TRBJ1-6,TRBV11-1,ASSLRPGQQNSPLH